What follows are 18 T cell receptor beta chains derived from one specimen sequenced in a study of cytomegalovirus exposure and HLA in healthy donors. Amplification used 60 Vbeta primers and 13 Jbeta primers. TCRdb keeps only in-frame clones here, not all; method: immunoSEQ multiplex PCR. In the table there are tens of thousands of clones, roughly 79% of which are singletons. The sequencing input was PBMCs. The receptors were gathered from a female donor in good health and CMV-seronegative.

This chain joins TRBV4-3 and TRBJ1-4, with D maybe TRBD1 (6 bases). V lost 4 bases and J 6 bases, leaving 21 bases between the germline ends. The CDR3 has 17 amino acids. CDR1 is LGHNA and CDR2 is YSLEER in the germline V gene. CDR3 nucleotide sequence: TGCGCCAGCAGCCGTTACCCTGAGACAGGCAAGGATGAAAAACTGTTTTTT. Its protein product is CASSRYPETGKDEKLFF.

This clone is a singleton in its sample. V and J are TRBV7-2 and TRBJ2-5; 10 nucleotides align to TRBD2. V was pared by 1 base and J by 2 bases, with 4 bases of the junction left unmatched. CDR1 is SGHTA, CDR2 FQGNSA, per germline. The CDR3 runs 16 residues. For the CDR3, the DNA is TGTGCCAGCAGCTTAGTAGTTAGCGGGGGGCAAGAGACCCAGTACTTC. Protein product: CASSLVVSGGQETQYF.

The chain joins TRBV6-5 to TRBJ1-1; D perhaps matches TRBD1 (5 bases). Germline V gene lookup returns CDR1 MNHEY and CDR2 SVGAGI. V dropped 6 bases and J dropped 1 base, with 12 bases sitting between them. CDR3 size: 14 residues. The CDR3 protein is CASRDERGNTEAFF. The CDR3 nucleotides are TGTGCCAGCAGGGATGAAAGGGGGAACACTGAAGCTTTCTTT.

This chain links TRBV5-4 with TRBJ1-6; D remains ambiguous. The ends were cut back, 4 bases at V and 7 bases at J, with 21 bases in the middle. There are 17 residues in the CDR3. Germline assignment: CDR1 SGHNT and CDR2 YYREEE (reference sequence). In nucleotides, the CDR3 is TGTGCCAGCAGCCCTGACTCCTCCTTGGTCGGCAATTCACCCCTCCACTTT. Its protein product is CASSPDSSLVGNSPLHF.

V gene TRBV30 combines with J gene TRBJ1-1; D not certain. Germline assignment: CDR1 GTSNPN and CDR2 SVGIG (reference sequence). Trimming took 0 bases from V and 2 from J, leaving 7 bases between them. The CDR3 has 13 residues. The CDR3 sequence: CAWSVWPNTEAFF. The CDR3 nucleotides are TGTGCCTGGAGTGTGTGGCCTAACACTGAAGCTTTCTTT.

The chain carries TRBV4-3 and TRBJ2-7; 7 bases map to TRBD1. J gave up 2 bases and V 3 bases, and 4 bases lay outside the gene matches. The length of the CDR3 is 14 residues. CDR1 is LGHNA and CDR2 is YSLEER in the germline V gene. CDR3 nucleotides: TGCGCCAGCAGCCACCGGACAGGACCCTACGAGCAGTACTTC. This sequence encodes CASSHRTGPYEQYF.

The chain carries TRBV28 and TRBJ2-1; 8 nucleotides align to TRBD1. Germline values: CDR1 MDHEN, CDR2 SYDVKM. V dropped 7 bases and J dropped 3; count of bases not matched to a gene: 5. The CDR3 is 14 residues long. The CDR3, as DNA: TGTGCCAGCAAGGGGACAGGCGTCTACAATGAGCAGTTCTTC. The encoded protein is CASKGTGVYNEQFF.

The chain uses TRBV25-1 and TRBJ2-7, with 8 positions matching TRBD1. V gave up 4 bases and J gave up 7 bases; unmatched junction bases: 9. The CDR3 consists of 14 residues. Germline CDR1 and CDR2: MGHDK and SYGVNS. CDR3 DNA sequence: TGTGCCAGCAGTGCGGACAGGGAAGAAAGGGAGCAGTACTTC. This codes for CASSADREEREQYF.

The rearrangement uses TRBV5-1 and TRBJ2-2, with 10 bases identical to TRBD1. CDR1 and CDR2 from the germline V gene are SGHRS and YFSETQ. V shed 0 bases, J shed 3 bases, and the junction held 2 bases outside the gene matches. The CDR3 spans 16 residues. CDR3 protein: CASSLVGTGDTGELFF. CDR3 nucleotides: TGCGCCAGCAGCTTGGTTGGGACAGGGGACACCGGGGAGCTGTTTTTT.

The chain joins TRBV4-3 to TRBJ1-4; TRBD1 matches 7 bases. The V and J ends lost 3 bases and 4 bases, in that order; junction bases with no gene match: 8. Germline assignment: CDR1 LGHNA and CDR2 YSLEER. The CDR3 has 16 residues. The DNA of the CDR3 is TGCGCCAGCAGCCAGGGCCCGGGACAGAATAATGAAAAACTGTTTTTT. Translated: CASSQGPGQNNEKLFF.

This clone was seen many times. V and J are TRBV10-1 and TRBJ2-7; 10 bases agree with TRBD2. The germline V gene has CDR1 WNHNN and CDR2 SYGVQD (reference sequence). J gave up 3 bases and V 10 bases, and 6 bases lay outside the gene matches. This CDR3 comprises 13 residues. The CDR3 spells CANPAGGHYEQYF. The CDR3 DNA sequence: TGCGCCAATCCAGCGGGGGGGCACTACGAGCAGTACTTC.

This chain links TRBV4-2 with TRBJ1-1; D is possibly TRBD1 (6 bases). The V and J ends lost 3 bases and 1 base respectively, with 12 bases between them. The CDR3 is 15 amino acids. Germline CDR1 LGHNA, CDR2 YNFKEQ. The CDR3 reads CASSQGTPENTEAFF. CDR3 nucleotide sequence: TGTGCCAGCAGCCAGGGGACACCAGAGAACACTGAAGCTTTCTTT.

The V and J genes are TRBV5-1 and TRBJ2-1; 7 nucleotides match TRBD1. CDR1 and CDR2 (germline): SGHRS, YFSETQ. The CDR3 runs to 15 residues. V gave up 0 bases and J gave up 4 bases; unmatched junction bases: 4. CDR3 sequence reads: CASSLEGTDYNEQFF. CDR3 bases: TGCGCCAGCAGCTTGGAGGGGACAGATTACAATGAGCAGTTCTTC.

This chain connects TRBV5-1 to TRBJ2-3; 13 positions match TRBD2. This CDR3 is built from 20 residues. The V gene end was trimmed by 6 bases and the J gene end by 0 bases; junction bases not matched to a gene: 16. Germline assignment: CDR1 SGHRS and CDR2 YFSETQ. The CDR3 sequence is CASNRWVRTSGRDSTDTQYF. As DNA, the CDR3 is TGCGCCAGCAATCGTTGGGTGCGGACTAGCGGGAGAGATAGCACAGATACGCAGTATTTT.

The chain couples TRBV7-8 to TRBJ2-7; tentative D call: TRBD1 (6 bases). This CDR3 is 16 amino acids long. CDR1 and CDR2 from the germline V gene are SGHVS and FQNEAQ. Trimming took off 5 bases at V and 2 bases at J, with 19 bases between the two ends. The chain's CDR3 is CASSPPGQQPTYEQYF. In nucleotides, the CDR3 is TGTGCCAGCAGCCCCCCCGGACAGCAACCTACCTACGAGCAGTACTTC.

V usage is TRBV27 and J usage is TRBJ1-1, with D unclear. CDR1 is MNHEY, CDR2 SMNVEV, per germline (reference sequence). The V end was cut by 5 bases, the J end by 0 bases, with 4 bases between. The CDR3 totals 12 residues. CDR3 coding DNA: TGTGCCAGCAGTCACATGAACACTGAAGCTTTCTTT. It translates to CASSHMNTEAFF.

This sequence joins TRBV14 and TRBJ1-6, with 7 bases aligning to TRBD1. Germline CDR1 reads SGHDN; CDR2 reads FVKESK. The trim removed 3 bases at V and 7 bases at J, leaving 12 bases unmatched. This CDR3 is built from 17 residues. The CDR3 DNA follows: TGTGCCAGCAGCCATACGGCAGGGGGTATCTTAAATTCACCCCTCCACTTT. It translates to CASSHTAGGILNSPLHF. Complete variable domain (other parts from reference TRBV14 and TRBJ1-6): EAGVTQFPSHSVIEKGQTVTLRCDPISGHDNLYWYRRVMGKEIKFLLHFVKESKQDESGMPNNRFLAERTGGTYSTLKVQPAELEDSGVYFCASSHTAGGILNSPLHFGNGTRLTVT.

This rearrangement joins TRBV5-1 to TRBJ2-3; perhaps TRBD2 as D (7 bases). Germline CDR1 is SGHRS and CDR2 is YFSETQ. Trimming removed 7 bases at V and 2 bases at J, with 20 bases between. This CDR3 contains 16 residues. The CDR3 sequence is CASGSGGGLSTDTQYF. As DNA, the CDR3 is TGCGCCAGCGGCAGTGGGGGGGGCCTGTCCACAGATACGCAGTATTTT.